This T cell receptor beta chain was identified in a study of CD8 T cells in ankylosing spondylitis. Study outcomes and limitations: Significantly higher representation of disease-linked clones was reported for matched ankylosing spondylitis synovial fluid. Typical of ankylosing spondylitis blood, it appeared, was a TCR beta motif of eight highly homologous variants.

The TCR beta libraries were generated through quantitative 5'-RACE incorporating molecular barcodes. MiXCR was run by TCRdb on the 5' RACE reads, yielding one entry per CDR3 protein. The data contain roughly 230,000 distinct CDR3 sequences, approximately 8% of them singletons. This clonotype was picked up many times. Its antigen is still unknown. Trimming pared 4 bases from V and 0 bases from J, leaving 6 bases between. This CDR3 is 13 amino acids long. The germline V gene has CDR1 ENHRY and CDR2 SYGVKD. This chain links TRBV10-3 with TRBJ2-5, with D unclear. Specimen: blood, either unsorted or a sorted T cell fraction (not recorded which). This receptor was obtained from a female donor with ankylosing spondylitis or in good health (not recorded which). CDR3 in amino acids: CAISVGYQETQYF. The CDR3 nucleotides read TGTGCCATCAGTGTGGGCTACCAAGAGACCCAGTACTTC.